This T cell receptor (beta chain) was obtained from a study of radiation and T cells in renal cell carcinoma. The protocol was immunoSEQ multiplex PCR, while the TCRdb copy is restricted to in-frame clones and leaves out a portion. This table holds about 150,000 clones, about 87% found once. Trimming cost V 1 base and J 4 bases; bases outside gene matches: 4. The CDR3 sequence is 16 residues long. The V gene's germline CDR1 is SNHLY and CDR2 FYNNEI. Time point indicated: baseline pretreatment blood. Noted treatment: 15 Gy SBRT to primary tumor, nephrectomy 4 weeks later. This clonotype originated in a woman in her 70s with renal cell carcinoma. The rearrangement uses TRBV2 and TRBJ2-1; 10 bases map to TRBD2. The source was blood, collected from a patient whose treatment included radiotherapy and nephrectomy. As DNA, the CDR3 is TGTGCCAGCAGTGAAGAGCAGCGGGGGGGATACAATGAGCAGTTCTTC. Translated: CASSEEQRGGYNEQFF.